This T cell receptor (beta chain) appears in the sequencing data of a study of tumor and adjacent non-tumor tissue in lung cancer. This sample's RNA came from whole unsorted tissue. A modified ARM-PCR protocol with three rounds of nested PCR amplified TCRbeta. TCRdb called the multiplex PCR reads again in MiXCR, with one record for every CDR3 protein. The table records more than 120,000 distinct CDR3 sequences, roughly 66% of them present only once. With regard to this clonotype: Germline is not matched at one junction end, which may reflect a read error.

The sequence was collected from a man aged 55 to 69 with small cell lung cancer. The specimen was lung tumor tissue.

CDR3 bases: TGTAGTGCTGGTCGGACGGGTGGGACAGATACGCAGTATTTT. Translating gives CSAGRTGGTDTQYF. This chain links TRBV20-1 with TRBJ2-3; D uncertain. Germline CDR1 is DFQATT and CDR2 is SNEGSKA (reference sequence). CDR3 length: 14 residues.